This TCR beta chain appears in the sequencing data of a study of T cell changes during pregnancy in multiple sclerosis. J gave up 5 bases and V 1 base, and 3 bases lay outside the gene matches. Germline V lookup: CDR1 LGHNA, CDR2 YNFKEQ. CDR3 length: 16 amino acids. Method: immunoSEQ multiplex PCR; TCRdb's copy keeps in-frame clones and lacks some. The sample consists of roughly 61,000 clones, 93% of them appearing once. This sequence joins TRBV4-2 and TRBJ2-1; 12 bases are shared with TRBD2. This TCR came from a female donor with multiple sclerosis, enrolled in a pregnancy study. Sequences were derived from peripheral blood, sampled after pregnancy. CDR3 protein: CASSQAGTSGHNEQFF. The CDR3, as DNA: TGTGCCAGCAGCCAAGCCGGGACTAGCGGGCACAATGAGCAGTTCTTC.